This T cell receptor beta chain was recorded in a study of T cell changes during pregnancy in multiple sclerosis. The CDR3 covers 13 residues. With 3 bases removed from V and 4 bases from J, the gap between germline ends came to 9 bases. CDR1 and CDR2 from the germline V gene are SGHRS and YFSETQ. Clones were sequenced by immunoSEQ multiplex PCR, and TCRdb holds only the in-frame ones, with some missing. The data contain under 110,000 clones, about 90% of them singletons. V and J are TRBV5-1 and TRBJ2-3; D perhaps matches TRBD1 (6 bases). This TCR came from a female donor with multiple sclerosis, enrolled in a pregnancy study. The input for sequencing was peripheral blood, taken after pregnancy. The CDR3 nucleotides are TGCGCCAGCAGCTCCCGACAGGCAGATACGCAGTATTTT. Translating gives CASSSRQADTQYF.